The TCR beta chain described here comes from a study of blood T cell repertoires in COVID-19. The overall study: Material from acute and convalescent COVID-19 was sourced from the United States, Italy and Spain. PBMCs, B-cell-depleted T cells, or T cells provided the cDNA or gDNA that made up the material.

The CDR3 consists of 13 residues. Trimming took off 3 bases at V and 5 bases at J, with 11 bases between the two ends. Germline V gives CDR1 SGHNT, CDR2 YYREEE (reference sequence). TCRdb's copy holds only in-frame clones and misses some; the assay was immunoSEQ multiplex PCR. Seen here are 150,000 to 200,000 clones, 86% observed once, and the top ten hold approximately 0.75%. Source material: peripheral blood. This chain joins TRBV5-4 and TRBJ2-5, with a possible D match to TRBD1 (6 bases). The TCR was taken from a woman in her sixties or seventies with acute or convalescent COVID-19. DNA for the CDR3: TGTGCCAGCAGCTCCACAGGGTTGGAGACCCAGTACTTC. Its protein product is CASSSTGLETQYF.